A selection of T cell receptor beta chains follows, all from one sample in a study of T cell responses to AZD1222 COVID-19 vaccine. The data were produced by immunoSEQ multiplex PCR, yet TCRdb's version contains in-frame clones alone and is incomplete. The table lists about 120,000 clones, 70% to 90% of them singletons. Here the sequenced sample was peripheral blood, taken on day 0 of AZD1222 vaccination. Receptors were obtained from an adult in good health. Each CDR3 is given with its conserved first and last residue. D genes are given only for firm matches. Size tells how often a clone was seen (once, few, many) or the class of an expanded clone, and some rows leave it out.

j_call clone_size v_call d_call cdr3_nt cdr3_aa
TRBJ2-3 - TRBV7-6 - TGTGCCAGCAGTAGAGCCCCGGGTTCCACAGATACGCAGTATTTT CASSRAPGSTDTQYF
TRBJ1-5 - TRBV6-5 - TGTGCCAGCAGATTGGACAGAAATCAGCCCCAGCATTTT CASRLDRNQPQHF
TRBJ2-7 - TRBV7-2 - TGTGCCAGCAGCCCGACAAGAGGCTACGAGCAGTACTTC CASSPTRGYEQYF
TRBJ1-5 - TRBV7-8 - TGTGCCAGCAGCTTTAACGCAGGTTCGCCCCAAGATCAGCCCCAGCATTTT CASSFNAGSPQDQPQHF
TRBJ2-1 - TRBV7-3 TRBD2 TGTGCCAGCAGCTCCCCGACTAGCGGGATAGGGAACAATGAGCAGTTCTTC CASSSPTSGIGNNEQFF
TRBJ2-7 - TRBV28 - TGTGCCAGCAGTTCACAGGAGTGGTACTTC CASSSQEWYF
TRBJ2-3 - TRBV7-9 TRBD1 TGTGCCAGCAGCCGTTCGGACAGGGCAGATACGCAGTATTTT CASSRSDRADTQYF
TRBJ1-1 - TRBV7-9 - TGTGCCAGCAGCTTCTTGCAGGGGATAGCTGAAGCTTTCTTT CASSFLQGIAEAFF
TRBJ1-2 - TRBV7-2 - TGTGCCAGCAGCTCCCGGACGGCGAACTATGGCTACACCTTC CASSSRTANYGYTF
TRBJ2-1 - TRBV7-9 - TGTGCCAGCAGCCCCGATAGCGATGAGCAGTTCTTC CASSPDSDEQFF
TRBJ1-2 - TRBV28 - TGTGCCAGCAGCCTAGAGGCAGGGGAATTGGATGGCTACACCTTC CASSLEAGELDGYTF
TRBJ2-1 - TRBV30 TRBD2 TGTGCCTGGAGGGCTGAGGGAGGGAATGAGCAGTTCTTC CAWRAEGGNEQFF
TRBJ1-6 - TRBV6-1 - TGTGCCAGCAGTGAACCCCGTAATTCACCCCTCCACTTT CASSEPRNSPLHF
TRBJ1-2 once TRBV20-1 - TGCAGTGCTCACATCGGGTATGGCTACACCTTC CSAHIGYGYTF
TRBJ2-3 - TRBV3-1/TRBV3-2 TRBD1 TGTGCCAGCAGCCAAGATTCCCGGGACAGGCGGGTTCCAGATACGCAGTATTTT CASSQDSRDRRVPDTQYF
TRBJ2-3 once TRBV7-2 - TGTGCCAGCAGCTTAGCAAGCGGACTCGAGCTTCAAGGTACGCAGTATTTT CASSLASGLELQGTQYF
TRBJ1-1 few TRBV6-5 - TGTGCCAGCTTCGGCGGAGCGGGCACTGAAGCTTTCTTT CASFGGAGTEAFF
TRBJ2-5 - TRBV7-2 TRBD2 TGTGCCAGCAGTTCCCTAGCGGTGGGGACCCAGTACTTC CASSSLAVGTQYF
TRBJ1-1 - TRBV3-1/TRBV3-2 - TGTGCCAGCAGCCATTACTTGGGCGAGGGAACTGAAGCTTTCTTT CASSHYLGEGTEAFF
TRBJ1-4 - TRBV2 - TGTGCCAGCAGTGACTCCAGGGGTTTCGGTGAAAAACTGTTTTTT CASSDSRGFGEKLFF
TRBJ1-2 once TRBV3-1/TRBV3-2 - TGTGCCAGCAGCCAAGTGGAACGGAAGGGGGACGATGGCTACACCTTC CASSQVERKGDDGYTF
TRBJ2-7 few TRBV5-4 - TGTGCCAGCAGCTTGACAGACTACGAGCAGTACTTC CASSLTDYEQYF
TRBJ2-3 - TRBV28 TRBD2 TGTGCCAGCAGTTCCGGGACTAGCGGGGGGGTAGGGGATACGCAGTATTTT CASSSGTSGGVGDTQYF
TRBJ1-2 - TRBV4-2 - TGTGCCAGCAGCCAAGATTCAACTTACAGGAAGACGGTAGGGCGCTCTGGCTACACCTTC CASSQDSTYRKTVGRSGYTF
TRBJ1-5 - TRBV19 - TGTGCCAGTAGTATCGGGATGTATCAGCCCCAGCATTTT CASSIGMYQPQHF
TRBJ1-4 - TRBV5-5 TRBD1 TGTGCCAGCAGCTCGGACAGGGTGCATGAAAAACTGTTTTTT CASSSDRVHEKLFF
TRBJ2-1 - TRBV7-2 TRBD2 TGTGCCAGCAGCCCCCGGACTAGCGGGGGACTTTACAATGAGCAGTTCTTC CASSPRTSGGLYNEQFF
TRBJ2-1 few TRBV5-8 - TGTGCCAGCAGCTTCTTTCAGGGAGCCACCTACAATGAGCAGTTCTTC CASSFFQGATYNEQFF
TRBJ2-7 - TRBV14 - TGTGCCAGCAGCCAAGTAACAGGCTCGCTCCCGCACTACGAGCAGTACTTC CASSQVTGSLPHYEQYF
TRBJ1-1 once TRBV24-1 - TGTGCCACCAGTGATTTGTGTGAGGAGAACACTGAAGCTTTCTTT CATSDLCEENTEAFF
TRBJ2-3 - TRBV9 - TGTGCCAGCAGCGTAGAAGTTAACTCTCCGTCAATCAACACAGATACGCAGTATTTT CASSVEVNSPSINTDTQYF
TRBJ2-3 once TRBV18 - TGTGCCAGCTCACCAAAGAACCCCCCAGATACGCAGTATTTT CASSPKNPPDTQYF
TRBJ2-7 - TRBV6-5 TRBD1 TGTGCCAGCAGCGGGACAGCCCTGACCGAGCAGTACTTC CASSGTALTEQYF
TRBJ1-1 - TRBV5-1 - TGCGCCAGCAGCTTGGTGGCCCTCCTCCCAAACACTGAAGCTTTCTTT CASSLVALLPNTEAFF
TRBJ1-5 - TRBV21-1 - TGTGCCAGCAGCAAAGCCCAACTGCCGACAGGTTATAGCAATCAGCCCCAGCATTTT CASSKAQLPTGYSNQPQHF
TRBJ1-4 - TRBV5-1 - TGCGCCAGCAGCACTAAGCCGGGTGAAAAACTGTTTTTT CASSTKPGEKLFF
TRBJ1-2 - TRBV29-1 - TGCAGCGTCCAAGCAGGTGGCTACACCTTC CSVQAGGYTF
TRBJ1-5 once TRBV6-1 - TGTGCCAGCAGTGAAGCGGCTGGGTGGGGTCAGCCCCAGCATTTT CASSEAAGWGQPQHF
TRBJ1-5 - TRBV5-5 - TGTGCCAGCAGCCCCTCCCCAGGGTATAGCAATCAGCCCCAGCATTTT CASSPSPGYSNQPQHF
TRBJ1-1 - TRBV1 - TGCACCAGCAGCCAAGATCCCGCAGGGGGCGGTTCGGACACTGAAGCTTTCTTT CTSSQDPAGGGSDTEAFF
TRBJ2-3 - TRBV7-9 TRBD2 TGTGCCAGCAGCCCCCGACTAGCGGGGGGCGGAGATACGCAGTATTTT CASSPRLAGGGDTQYF
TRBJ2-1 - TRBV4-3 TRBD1 TGCGCCAGCAGCCAAGATCAAGGGACAGGGGGGAAGAATGAGCAGTTCTTC CASSQDQGTGGKNEQFF
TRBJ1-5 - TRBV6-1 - TGTGCCAGCAGTGAACTTTATTCACTAGGGGATCCCGATAGCAATCAGCCCCAGCATTTT CASSELYSLGDPDSNQPQHF
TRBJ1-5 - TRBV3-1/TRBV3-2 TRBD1 TGTGCCAGCAGCCAAGACAGGGCAGGGGGTCAGCCCCAGCATTTT CASSQDRAGGQPQHF
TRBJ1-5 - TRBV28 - TGTGCCAGCAGACATATCGGACGGAAACTTAGCAATCAGCCCCAGCATTTT CASRHIGRKLSNQPQHF
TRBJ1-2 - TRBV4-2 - TGTGCCAGCAGCCAAGATTTACAGGGAGTCCTTCGTGGCTACACCTTC CASSQDLQGVLRGYTF